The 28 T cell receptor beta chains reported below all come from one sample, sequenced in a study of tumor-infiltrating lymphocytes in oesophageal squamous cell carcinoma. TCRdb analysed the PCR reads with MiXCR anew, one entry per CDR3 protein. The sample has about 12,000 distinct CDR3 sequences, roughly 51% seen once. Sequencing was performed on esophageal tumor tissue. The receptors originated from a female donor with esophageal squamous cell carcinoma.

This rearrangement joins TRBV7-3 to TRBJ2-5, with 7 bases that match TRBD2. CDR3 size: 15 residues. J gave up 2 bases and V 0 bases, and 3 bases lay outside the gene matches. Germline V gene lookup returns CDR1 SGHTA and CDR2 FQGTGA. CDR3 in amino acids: CASSLTGEGQETQYF. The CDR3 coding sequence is TGTGCCAGCAGCTTAACGGGGGAGGGGCAAGAGACCCAGTACTTC.

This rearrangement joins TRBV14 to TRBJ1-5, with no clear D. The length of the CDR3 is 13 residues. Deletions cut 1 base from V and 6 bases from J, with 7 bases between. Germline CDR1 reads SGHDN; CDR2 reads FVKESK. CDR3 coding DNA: TGTGCCAGCAGCCAAGGGGTGGCTCAGCCCCAGCATTTT. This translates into CASSQGVAQPQHF.

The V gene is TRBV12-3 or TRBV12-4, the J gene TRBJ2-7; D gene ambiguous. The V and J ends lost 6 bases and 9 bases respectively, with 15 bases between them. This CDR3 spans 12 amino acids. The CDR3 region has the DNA TGTGCCAGCAGCCCTTCTCCACGATGGCAGTACTTC. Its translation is CASSPSPRWQYF.

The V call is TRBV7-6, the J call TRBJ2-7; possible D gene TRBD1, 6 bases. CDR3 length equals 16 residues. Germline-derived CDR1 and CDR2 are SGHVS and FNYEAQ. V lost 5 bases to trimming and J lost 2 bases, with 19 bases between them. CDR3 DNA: TGTGCCAGCAGCGTGTCCCAGGGGCTTCTTCCCTACGAGCAGTACTTC. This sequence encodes CASSVSQGLLPYEQYF.

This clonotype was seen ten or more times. Here the CDR3 DNA reads TGTGCCAGCCTCCCCCGCGGGTGGGGGGACAATGAGCAGTTCTTC. It codes for CASLPRGWGDNEQFF. The rearrangement links TRBV19 to TRBJ2-1; D is perhaps TRBD2 (6 bases). Trimming left V 9 bases short and J 5 bases short, with 20 bases between. The CDR3 runs to 15 residues. Germline-derived CDR1 and CDR2 are LNHDA and SQIVND (reference sequence).

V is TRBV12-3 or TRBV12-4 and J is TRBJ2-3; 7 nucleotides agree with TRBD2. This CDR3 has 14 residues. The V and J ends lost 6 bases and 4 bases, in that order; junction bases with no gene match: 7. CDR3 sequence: CASRPVRGADTQYF. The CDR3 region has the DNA TGTGCCAGCAGGCCCGTCCGGGGGGCAGATACGCAGTATTTT.

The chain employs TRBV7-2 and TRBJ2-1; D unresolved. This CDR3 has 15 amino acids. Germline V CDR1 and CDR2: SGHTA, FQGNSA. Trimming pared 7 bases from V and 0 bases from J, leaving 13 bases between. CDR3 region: CASTRNSYSYNEQFF. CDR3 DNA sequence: TGTGCCAGCACTCGTAATTCGTACTCCTACAATGAGCAGTTCTTC.

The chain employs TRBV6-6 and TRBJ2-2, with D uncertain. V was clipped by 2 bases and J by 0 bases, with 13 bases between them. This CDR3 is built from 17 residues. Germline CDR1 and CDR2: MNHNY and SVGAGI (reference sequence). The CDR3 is CASSYVGRPTNTGELFF. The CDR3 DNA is TGTGCCAGCAGTTACGTGGGCAGACCAACGAACACCGGGGAGCTGTTTTTT.

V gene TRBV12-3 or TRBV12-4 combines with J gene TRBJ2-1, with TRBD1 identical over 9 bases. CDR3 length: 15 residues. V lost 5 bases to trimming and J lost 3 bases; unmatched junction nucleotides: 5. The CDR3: CASSIGQGHYNEQFF. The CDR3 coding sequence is TGTGCCAGCAGTATTGGACAGGGGCACTACAATGAGCAGTTCTTC.

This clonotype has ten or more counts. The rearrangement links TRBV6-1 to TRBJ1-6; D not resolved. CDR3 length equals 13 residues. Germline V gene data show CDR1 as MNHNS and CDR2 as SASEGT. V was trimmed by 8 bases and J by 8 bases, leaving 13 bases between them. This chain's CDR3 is CASSKDRDSPLHF. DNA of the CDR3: TGTGCCAGCTCAAAGGACCGAGATTCACCCCTCCACTTT.

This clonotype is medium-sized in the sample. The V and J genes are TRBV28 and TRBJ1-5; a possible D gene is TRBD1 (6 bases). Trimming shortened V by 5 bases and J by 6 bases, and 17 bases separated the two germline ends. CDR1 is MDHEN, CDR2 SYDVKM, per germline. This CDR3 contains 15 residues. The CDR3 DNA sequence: TGTGCCAGCAGTAGACAGGTCTCGTCGGGTCAGCCCCAGCATTTT. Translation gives CASSRQVSSGQPQHF.

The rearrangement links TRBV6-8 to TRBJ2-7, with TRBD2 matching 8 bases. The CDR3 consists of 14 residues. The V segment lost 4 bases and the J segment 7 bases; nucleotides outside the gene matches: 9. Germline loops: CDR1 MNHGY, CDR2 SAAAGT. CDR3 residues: CASSLGGRRSEQYF. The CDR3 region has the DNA TGTGCCAGCAGTTTGGGCGGGAGGAGGAGTGAGCAGTACTTC.

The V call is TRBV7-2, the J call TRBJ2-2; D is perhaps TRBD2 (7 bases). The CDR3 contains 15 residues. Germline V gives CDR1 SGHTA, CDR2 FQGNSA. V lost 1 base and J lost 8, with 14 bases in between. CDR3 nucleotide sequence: TGTGCCAGCAGCTTAGACCGGGGGGCGCAAGGGGAGCTGTTTTTT. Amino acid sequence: CASSLDRGAQGELFF.

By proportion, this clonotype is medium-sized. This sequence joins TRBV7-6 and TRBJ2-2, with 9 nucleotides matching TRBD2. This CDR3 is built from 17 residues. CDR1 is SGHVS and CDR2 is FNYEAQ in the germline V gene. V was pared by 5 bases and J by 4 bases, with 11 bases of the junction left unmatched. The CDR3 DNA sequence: TGTGCCAGCAGCCTCAGGACTAGCGAGGGACGCACCGGGGAGCTGTTTTTT. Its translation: CASSLRTSEGRTGELFF.

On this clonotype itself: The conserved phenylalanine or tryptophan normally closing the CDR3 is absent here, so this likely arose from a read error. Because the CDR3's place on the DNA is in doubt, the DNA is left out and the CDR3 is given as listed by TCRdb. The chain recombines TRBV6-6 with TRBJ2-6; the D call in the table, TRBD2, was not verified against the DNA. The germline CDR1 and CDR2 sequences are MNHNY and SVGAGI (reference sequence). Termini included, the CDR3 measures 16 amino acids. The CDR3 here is CASRRGGQEETQYFGA.

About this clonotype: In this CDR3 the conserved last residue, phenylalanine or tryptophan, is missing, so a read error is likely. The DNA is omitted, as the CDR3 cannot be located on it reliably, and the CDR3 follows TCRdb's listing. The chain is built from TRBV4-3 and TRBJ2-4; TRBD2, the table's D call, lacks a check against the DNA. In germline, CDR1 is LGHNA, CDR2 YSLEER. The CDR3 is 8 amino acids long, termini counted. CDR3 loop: CASSYSRG.

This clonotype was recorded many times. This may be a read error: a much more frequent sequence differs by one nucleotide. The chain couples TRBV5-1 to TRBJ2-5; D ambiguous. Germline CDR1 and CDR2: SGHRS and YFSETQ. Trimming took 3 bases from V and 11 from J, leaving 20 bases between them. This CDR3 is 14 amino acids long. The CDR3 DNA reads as TGCGCCAGCAGCTCACAGTCCAAGTCCAATGAGCAGTACTTC. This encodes CASSSQSKSNEQYF.

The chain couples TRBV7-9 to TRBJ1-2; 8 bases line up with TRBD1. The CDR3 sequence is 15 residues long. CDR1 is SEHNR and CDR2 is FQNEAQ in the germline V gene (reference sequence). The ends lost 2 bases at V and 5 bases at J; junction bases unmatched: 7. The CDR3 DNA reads TGTGCCAGCAGCTTATCGGACCAGGGGGCATATGGCTACACCTTC. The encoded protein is CASSLSDQGAYGYTF.

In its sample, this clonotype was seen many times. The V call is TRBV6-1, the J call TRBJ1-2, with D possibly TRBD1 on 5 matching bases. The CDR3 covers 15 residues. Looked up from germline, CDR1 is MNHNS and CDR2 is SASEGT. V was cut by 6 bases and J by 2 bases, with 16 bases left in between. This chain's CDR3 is CASRLQIRVNYGYTF. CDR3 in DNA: TGTGCCAGCAGACTACAGATCAGGGTCAACTATGGCTACACCTTC.

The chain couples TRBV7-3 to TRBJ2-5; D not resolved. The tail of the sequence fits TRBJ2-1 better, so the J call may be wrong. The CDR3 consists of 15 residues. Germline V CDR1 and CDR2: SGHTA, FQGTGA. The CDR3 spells CASSLERIQYNEQFF. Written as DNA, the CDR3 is TGTGCCAGCAGCTTAGAAAGGATTCAATACAATGAGCAGTTCTTC.

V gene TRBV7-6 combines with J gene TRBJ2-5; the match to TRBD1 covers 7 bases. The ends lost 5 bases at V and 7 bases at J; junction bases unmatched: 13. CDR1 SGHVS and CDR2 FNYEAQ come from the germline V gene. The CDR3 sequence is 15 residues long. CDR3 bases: TGTGCCAGCAGCGGCCCGGGACAGCGGACGGGGACCCAGTACTTC. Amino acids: CASSGPGQRTGTQYF.

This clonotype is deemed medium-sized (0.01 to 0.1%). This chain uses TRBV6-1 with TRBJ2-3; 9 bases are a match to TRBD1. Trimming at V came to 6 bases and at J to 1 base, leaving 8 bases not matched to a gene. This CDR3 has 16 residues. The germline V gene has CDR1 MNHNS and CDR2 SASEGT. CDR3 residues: CASSMLGQGGTDTQYF. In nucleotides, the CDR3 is TGTGCCAGCAGCATGTTGGGACAGGGAGGCACAGATACGCAGTATTTT.

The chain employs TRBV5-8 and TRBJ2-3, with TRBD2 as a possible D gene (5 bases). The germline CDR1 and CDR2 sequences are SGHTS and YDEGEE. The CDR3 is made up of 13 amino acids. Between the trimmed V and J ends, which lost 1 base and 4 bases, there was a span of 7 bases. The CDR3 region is CASSLTRADTQYF. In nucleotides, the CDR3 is TGTGCCAGCAGCTTGACGAGGGCAGATACGCAGTATTTT.

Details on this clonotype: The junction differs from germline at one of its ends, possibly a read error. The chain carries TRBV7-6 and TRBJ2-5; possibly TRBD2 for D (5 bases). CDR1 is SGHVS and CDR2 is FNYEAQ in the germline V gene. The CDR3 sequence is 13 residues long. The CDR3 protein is CASSLDGGGTQYF. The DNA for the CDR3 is TGTGCTAGCAGCTTAGACGGAGGAGGGACCCAGTACTTC.

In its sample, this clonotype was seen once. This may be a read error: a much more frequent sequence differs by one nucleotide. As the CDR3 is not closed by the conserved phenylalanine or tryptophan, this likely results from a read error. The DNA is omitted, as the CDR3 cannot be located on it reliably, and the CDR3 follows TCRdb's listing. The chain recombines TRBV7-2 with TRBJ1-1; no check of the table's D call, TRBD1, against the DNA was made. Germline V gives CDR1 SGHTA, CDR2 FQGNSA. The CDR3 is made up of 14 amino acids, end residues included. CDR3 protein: CASSLRVVSSTSGQ.

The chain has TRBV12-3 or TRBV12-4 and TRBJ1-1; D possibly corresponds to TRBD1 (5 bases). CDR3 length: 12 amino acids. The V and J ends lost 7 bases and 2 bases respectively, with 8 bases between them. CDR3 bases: TGTGCCAGCAAGCAGGGTAACACTGAAGCTTTCTTT. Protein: CASKQGNTEAFF.

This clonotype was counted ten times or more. CDR3 nucleotides: TGTGCCAGCAGCAATCCGGGGGGGTACACTGAAGCTTTCTTT. Amino acids: CASSNPGGYTEAFF. The chain is built from TRBV27 and TRBJ1-1, with a tentative D call TRBD1 (5 bases). Germline CDR1 and CDR2: MNHEY and SMNVEV (reference sequence). Trimming pared 6 bases from V and 3 bases from J, leaving 14 bases between. The CDR3 sequence is 14 residues long.

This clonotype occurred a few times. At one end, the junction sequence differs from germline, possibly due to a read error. The CDR3 nucleotides are TGTGCCAGCAGCGCTAACTCCTATAATTCACCCCTCCACTTC. Translated, it gives CASSANSYNSPLHF. The chain combines TRBV7-6 with TRBJ2-5; D ambiguous. CDR3 length: 14 amino acids. Looked up from germline, CDR1 is SGHVS and CDR2 is FNYEAQ.